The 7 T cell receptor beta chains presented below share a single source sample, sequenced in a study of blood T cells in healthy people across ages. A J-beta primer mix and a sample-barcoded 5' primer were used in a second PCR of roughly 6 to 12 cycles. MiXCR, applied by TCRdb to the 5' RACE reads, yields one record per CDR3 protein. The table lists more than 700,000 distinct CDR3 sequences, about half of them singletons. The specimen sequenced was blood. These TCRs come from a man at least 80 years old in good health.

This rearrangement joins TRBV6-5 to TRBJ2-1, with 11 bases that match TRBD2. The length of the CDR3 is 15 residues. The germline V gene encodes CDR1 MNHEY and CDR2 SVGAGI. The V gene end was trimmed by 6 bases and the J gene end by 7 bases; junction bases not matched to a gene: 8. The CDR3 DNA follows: TGTGCCAGCAGCTACGTGTCTAGCGGGAGGAATGAGCAGTTCTTC. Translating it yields CASSYVSSGRNEQFF.

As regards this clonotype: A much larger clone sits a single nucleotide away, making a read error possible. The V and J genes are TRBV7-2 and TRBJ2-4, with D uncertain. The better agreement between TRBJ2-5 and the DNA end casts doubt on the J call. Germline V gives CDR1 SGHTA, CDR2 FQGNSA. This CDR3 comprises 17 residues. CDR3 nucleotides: TGTACCAGCAGCCAGGATCCAATTACGCCAGATGGGGAGACCCAGTACTTC. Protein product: CTSSQDPITPDGETQYF.

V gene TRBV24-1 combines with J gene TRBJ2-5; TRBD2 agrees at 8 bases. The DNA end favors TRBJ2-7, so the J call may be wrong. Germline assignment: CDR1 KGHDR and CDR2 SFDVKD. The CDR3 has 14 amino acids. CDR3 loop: CATRSGSSYNEQYF. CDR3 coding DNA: TGTGCCACTAGAAGCGGGAGCTCCTACAACGAGCAGTACTTC.

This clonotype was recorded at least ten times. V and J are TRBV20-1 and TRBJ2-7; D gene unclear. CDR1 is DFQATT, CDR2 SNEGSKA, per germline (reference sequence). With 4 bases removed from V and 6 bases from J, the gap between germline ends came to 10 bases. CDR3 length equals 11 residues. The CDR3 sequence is CSANRVTEQYF. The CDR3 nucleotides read TGCAGTGCTAATAGGGTCACCGAGCAGTACTTC.

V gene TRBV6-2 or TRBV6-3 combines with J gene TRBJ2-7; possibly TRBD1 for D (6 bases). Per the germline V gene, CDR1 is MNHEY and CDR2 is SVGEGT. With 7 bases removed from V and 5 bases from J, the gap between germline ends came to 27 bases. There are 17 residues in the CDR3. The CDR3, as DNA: TGTGCCAGCACTCTAAGTCTAGTCGGGACACGATTGGACGAGCAGTACTTC. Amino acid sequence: CASTLSLVGTRLDEQYF.

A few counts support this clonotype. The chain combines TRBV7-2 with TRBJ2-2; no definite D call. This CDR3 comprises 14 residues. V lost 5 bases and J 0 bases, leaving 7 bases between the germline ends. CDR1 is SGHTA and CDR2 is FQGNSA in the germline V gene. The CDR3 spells CASSPKTNTGELFF. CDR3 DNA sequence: TGTGCCAGCAGCCCCAAAACGAACACCGGGGAGCTGTTTTTT.

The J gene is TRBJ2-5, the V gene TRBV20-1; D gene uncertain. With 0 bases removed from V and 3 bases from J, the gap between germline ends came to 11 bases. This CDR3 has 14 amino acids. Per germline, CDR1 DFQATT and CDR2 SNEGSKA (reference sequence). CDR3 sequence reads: CSARDIGWKETQYF. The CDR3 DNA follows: TGCAGTGCTAGAGATATAGGGTGGAAAGAGACCCAGTACTTC.